This T cell receptor beta chain was sequenced in a study of type 1 and type 2 diabetes patients. Study as a whole: Samples came from type 1 diabetic, type 2 diabetic or nondiabetic people, recruited in China. Magnetic bead positive selection isolated CD4+ or CD8+ T cells from PBMCs.

Amplification started from genomic DNA. Multiplex PCR with 30 forward and 13 reverse primers amplified the TCR beta CDR3. TCRdb reanalysed the multiplex PCR reads using MiXCR and keeps one entry per CDR3 protein. The profile shows about 270,000 distinct CDR3 sequences, approximately 50% of them singletons. Trimming at V came to 6 bases and at J to 10 bases, leaving 9 bases not matched to a gene. CDR3 length: 13 amino acids. Germline V gene sequence: CDR1 MDHEN, CDR2 SYDVKM. All diabetic donors were classified as either type 1 or type 2 diabetes. Findings and limits, study-wide: Type 2 diabetes and control samples shared highly correlated V and J usage, averaging around 0.97.

A remark on this clonotype: Its specificity is unknown.

J is TRBJ2-3 and V is TRBV28; 8 nucleotides agree with TRBD2. The TCR comes from a man aged 18 to 30 with type 2 diabetes. The sequencing input was peripheral blood mononuclear cells (PBMCs). CDR3 DNA sequence: TGTGCCAGCAGCCCGGGACTAGACCGGGCGCAGTATTTT. It codes for CASSPGLDRAQYF. Full variable domain (rest looked up from reference TRBV28 and TRBJ2-3): DVKVTQSSRYLVKRTGEKVFLECVQDMDHENMFWYRQDPGLGLRLIYFSYDVKMKEKGDIPEGYSVSREKKERFSLILESASTNQTSMYLCASSPGLDRAQYFGPGTRLTVL.